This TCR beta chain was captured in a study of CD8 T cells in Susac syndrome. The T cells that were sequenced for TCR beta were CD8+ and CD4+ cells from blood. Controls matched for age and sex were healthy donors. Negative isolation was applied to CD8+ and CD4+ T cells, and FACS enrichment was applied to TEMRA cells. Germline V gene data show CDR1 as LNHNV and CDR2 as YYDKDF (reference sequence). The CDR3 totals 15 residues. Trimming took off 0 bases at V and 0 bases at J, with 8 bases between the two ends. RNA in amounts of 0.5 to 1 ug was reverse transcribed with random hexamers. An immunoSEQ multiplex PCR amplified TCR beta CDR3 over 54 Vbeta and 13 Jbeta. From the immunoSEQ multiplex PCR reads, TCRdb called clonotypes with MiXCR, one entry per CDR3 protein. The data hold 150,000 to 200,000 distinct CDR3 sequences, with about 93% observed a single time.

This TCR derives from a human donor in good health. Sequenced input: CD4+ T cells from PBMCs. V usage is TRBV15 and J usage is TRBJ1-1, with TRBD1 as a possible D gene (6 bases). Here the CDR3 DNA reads TGTGCCACCAGCAGAGATGGACAGTTGAACACTGAAGCTTTCTTT. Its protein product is CATSRDGQLNTEAFF.